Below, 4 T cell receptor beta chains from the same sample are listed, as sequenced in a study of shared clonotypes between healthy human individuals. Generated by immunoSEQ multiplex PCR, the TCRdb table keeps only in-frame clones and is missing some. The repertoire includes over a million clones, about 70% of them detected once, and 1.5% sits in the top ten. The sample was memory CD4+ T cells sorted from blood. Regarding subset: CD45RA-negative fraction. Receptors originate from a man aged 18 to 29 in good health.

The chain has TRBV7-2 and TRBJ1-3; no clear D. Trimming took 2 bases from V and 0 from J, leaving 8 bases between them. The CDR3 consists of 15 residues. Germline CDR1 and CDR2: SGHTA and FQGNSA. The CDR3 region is CASSLSSGSGNTIYF. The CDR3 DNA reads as TGTGCCAGCAGCTTAAGTTCAGGCTCTGGAAACACCATATATTTT.

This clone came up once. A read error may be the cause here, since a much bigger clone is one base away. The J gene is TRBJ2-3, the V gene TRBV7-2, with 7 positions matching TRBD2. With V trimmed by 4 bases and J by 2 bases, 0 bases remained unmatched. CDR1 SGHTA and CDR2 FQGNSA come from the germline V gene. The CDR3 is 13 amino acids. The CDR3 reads CASSWDYTDTQYF. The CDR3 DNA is TGTGCCAGCAGCTGGGACTACACAGATACGCAGTATTTT.

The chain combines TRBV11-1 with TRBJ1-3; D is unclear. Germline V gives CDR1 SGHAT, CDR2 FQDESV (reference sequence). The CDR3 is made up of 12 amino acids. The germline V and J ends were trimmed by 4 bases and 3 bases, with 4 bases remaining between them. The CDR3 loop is CASSSLGNTIYF. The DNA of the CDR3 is TGTGCCAGCAGCTCACTTGGAAACACCATATATTTT.

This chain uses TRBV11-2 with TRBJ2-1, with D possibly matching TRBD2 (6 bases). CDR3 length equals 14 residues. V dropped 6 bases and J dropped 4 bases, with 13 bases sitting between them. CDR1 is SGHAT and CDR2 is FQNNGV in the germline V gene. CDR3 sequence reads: CASRAGLSYNEQFF. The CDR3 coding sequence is TGTGCCAGCAGGGCGGGACTCAGTTACAATGAGCAGTTCTTC.